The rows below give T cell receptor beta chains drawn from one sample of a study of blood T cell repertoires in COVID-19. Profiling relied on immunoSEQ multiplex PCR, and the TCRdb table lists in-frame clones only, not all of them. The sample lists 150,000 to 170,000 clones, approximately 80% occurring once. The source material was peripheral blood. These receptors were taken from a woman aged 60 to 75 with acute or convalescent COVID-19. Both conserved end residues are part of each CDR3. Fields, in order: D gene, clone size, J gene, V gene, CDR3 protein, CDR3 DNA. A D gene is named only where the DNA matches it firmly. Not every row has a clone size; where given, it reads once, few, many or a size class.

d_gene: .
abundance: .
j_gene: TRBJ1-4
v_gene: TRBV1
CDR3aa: CTSSRAGETGNEELFF
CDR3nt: TGCACCAGCAGCCGAGCCGGAGAGACAGGGAATGAAGAACTGTTTTTT

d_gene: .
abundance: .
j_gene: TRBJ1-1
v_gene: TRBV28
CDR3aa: CASSFEGEGNTEAFF
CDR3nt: TGTGCCAGCAGTTTTGAAGGCGAGGGGAACACTGAAGCTTTCTTT

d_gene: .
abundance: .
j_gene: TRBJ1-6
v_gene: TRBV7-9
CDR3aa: CASSLVLFAPLHF
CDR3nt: TGTGCCAGCAGCTTAGTCCTATTTGCACCCCTCCACTTT

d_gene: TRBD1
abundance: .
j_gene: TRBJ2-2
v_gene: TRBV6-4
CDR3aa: CASSESTGRLFF
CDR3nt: TGTGCCAGCAGTGAATCGACAGGGAGGCTGTTTTTT

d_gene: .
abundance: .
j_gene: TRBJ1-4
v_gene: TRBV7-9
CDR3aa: CASSQTTTNEKLFF
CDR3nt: TGTGCCAGCAGCCAAACAACAACTAATGAAAAACTGTTTTTT

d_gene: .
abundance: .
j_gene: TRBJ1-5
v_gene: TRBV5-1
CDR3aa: CASSDDGYQPQHF
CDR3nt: TGCGCCAGCAGCGACGACGGGTATCAGCCCCAGCATTTT

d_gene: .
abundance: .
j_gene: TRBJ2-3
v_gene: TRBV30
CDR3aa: CAWSSTRHTDTQYF
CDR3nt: TGTGCCTGGAGCTCCACTAGACACACAGATACGCAGTATTTT

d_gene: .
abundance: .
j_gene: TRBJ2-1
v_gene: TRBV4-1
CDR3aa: CASSQGGQNYNEQFF
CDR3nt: TGCGCCAGCAGCCAAGGAGGACAGAACTACAATGAGCAGTTCTTC

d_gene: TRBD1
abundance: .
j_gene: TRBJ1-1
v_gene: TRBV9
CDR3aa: CASSPLGTGITEAFF
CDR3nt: TGTGCCAGCAGCCCCCTTGGGACAGGGATCACTGAAGCTTTCTTT

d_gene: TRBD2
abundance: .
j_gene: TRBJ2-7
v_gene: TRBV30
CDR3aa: CAWARGGIHEQYF
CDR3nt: TGTGCCTGGGCCCGGGGGGGGATCCACGAGCAGTACTTC

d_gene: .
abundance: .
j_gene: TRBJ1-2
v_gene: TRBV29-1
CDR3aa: CSAEGRVSGGYGYTF
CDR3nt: TGCAGCGCGGAGGGCAGGGTGTCCGGTGGCTATGGCTACACCTTC

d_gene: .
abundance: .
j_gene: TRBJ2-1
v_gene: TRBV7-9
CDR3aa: CASRWEAYEQFF
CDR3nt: TGTGCCAGCAGGTGGGAGGCGTATGAGCAGTTCTTC

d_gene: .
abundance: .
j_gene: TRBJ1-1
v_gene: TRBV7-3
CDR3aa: CASSLYGPMNTEAFF
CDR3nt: TGTGCCAGCAGCTTATATGGGCCTATGAACACTGAAGCTTTCTTT

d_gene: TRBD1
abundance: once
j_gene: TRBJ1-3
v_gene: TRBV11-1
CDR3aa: CASSLGTGLSGNTIYF
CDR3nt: TGTGCCAGCAGCTTGGGGACAGGGCTCTCTGGAAACACCATATATTTT

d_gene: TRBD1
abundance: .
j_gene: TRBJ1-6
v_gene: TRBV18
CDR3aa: CASSPNFGQGNNSPLHF
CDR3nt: TGTGCCAGCTCACCGAATTTCGGACAGGGGAATAATTCACCCCTCCACTTT

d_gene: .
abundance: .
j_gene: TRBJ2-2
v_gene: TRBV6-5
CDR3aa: CASRTGNTGELFF
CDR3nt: TGTGCCAGCAGGACAGGGAACACCGGGGAGCTGTTTTTT

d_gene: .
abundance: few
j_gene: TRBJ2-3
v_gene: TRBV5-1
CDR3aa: CASSLDSNTQYF
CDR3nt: TGCGCCAGCAGCCTGGACTCGAATACGCAGTATTTT

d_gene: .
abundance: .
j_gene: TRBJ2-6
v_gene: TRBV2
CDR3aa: CASSAGGFQGSGANVLTF
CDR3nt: TGTGCCAGCAGTGCGGGGGGCTTTCAAGGCTCTGGGGCCAACGTCCTGACTTTC

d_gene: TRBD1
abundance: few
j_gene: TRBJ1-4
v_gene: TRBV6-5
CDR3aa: CASRSRDSGEKLFF
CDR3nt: TGTGCCAGCCGGAGCCGGGACAGTGGTGAAAAACTGTTTTTT

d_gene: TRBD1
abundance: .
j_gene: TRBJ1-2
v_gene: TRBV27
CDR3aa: CASRGGADYGYTF
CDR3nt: TGTGCCAGCAGAGGGGGCGCTGACTATGGCTACACCTTC

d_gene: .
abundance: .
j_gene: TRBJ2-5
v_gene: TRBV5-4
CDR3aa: CASSLGGKSAETQYF
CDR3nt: TGTGCCAGCAGCTTGGGCGGAAAAAGTGCGGAGACCCAGTACTTC

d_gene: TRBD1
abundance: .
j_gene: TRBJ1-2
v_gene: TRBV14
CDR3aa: CASSQFAGTAYGYTF
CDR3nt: TGTGCCAGCAGCCAATTTGCCGGGACAGCCTATGGCTACACCTTC

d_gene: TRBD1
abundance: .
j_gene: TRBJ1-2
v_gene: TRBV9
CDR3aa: CASSVGYRTGGIGYTF
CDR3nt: TGTGCCAGCAGCGTAGGTTACAGGACAGGGGGCATTGGCTACACCTTC

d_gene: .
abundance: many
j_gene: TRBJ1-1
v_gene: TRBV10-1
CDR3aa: CASSVIQQFRTEAFF
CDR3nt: TGCGCCAGCAGTGTGATACAGCAATTCAGAACTGAAGCTTTCTTT

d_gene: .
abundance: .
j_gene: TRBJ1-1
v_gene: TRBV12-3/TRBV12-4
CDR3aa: CASSLAGRVFF
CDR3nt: TGTGCCAGCAGTTTGGCGGGAAGAGTTTTCTTT

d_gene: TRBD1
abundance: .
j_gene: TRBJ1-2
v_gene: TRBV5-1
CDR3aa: CASSLARGQGERYTF
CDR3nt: TGCGCCAGCAGCTTGGCCCGGGGACAGGGGGAGCGCTACACCTTC

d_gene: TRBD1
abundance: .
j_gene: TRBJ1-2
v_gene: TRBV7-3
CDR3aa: CASSAGQGGGYTF
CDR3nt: TGTGCCAGCAGCGCGGGACAGGGTGGTGGCTACACCTTC

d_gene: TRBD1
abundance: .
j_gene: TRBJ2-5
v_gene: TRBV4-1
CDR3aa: CASSQEGHRGQEAQYF
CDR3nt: TGCGCCAGCAGCCAAGAAGGCCACAGGGGGCAAGAGGCCCAGTACTTC

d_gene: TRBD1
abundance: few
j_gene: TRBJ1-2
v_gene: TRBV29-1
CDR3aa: CSVERTGLGYTF
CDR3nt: TGCAGCGTTGAAAGGACAGGGCTTGGCTACACCTTC